What follows is one T cell receptor beta chain and its context. Its antigen is currently unknown. This CDR3 region has 17 residues. With V trimmed by 1 base and J by 9 bases, 17 bases remained unmatched. Germline assignment: CDR1 SEHNR and CDR2 FQNEAQ (reference sequence). PCR employed 60 Vbeta and 13 Jbeta primers. The data were produced by immunoSEQ multiplex PCR, yet TCRdb's version contains in-frame clones alone and is incomplete. The table shows 100,000 or so clones, with roughly three quarters occurring only once. This entry is derived from a study of cytomegalovirus exposure and HLA in healthy donors. Study results and caveats: An analysis done earlier found most TCR beta V segments productive about 87% or about 30% of the time. Later genetic work tied a missense DCLRE1C variant to beta-chain V and J trimming. Relative to the approximately 700-donor mean, N-insertions were reportedly fewer in an Asian-associated ancestry cluster in a later analysis.

These donors counted as nominally healthy when sampled, but unrecorded immune exposures were likely. The chain uses TRBV7-9 and TRBJ2-7; TRBD2 matches 8 bases. Sequenced material: PBMCs. The clonotype originates from a man in his forties in good health and CMV-seronegative. CDR3 amino acids: CASSLGDGLGTRSLQYF. The CDR3 DNA reads as TGTGCCAGCAGCTTAGGGGACGGACTCGGGACTAGAAGCTTGCAGTACTTC.